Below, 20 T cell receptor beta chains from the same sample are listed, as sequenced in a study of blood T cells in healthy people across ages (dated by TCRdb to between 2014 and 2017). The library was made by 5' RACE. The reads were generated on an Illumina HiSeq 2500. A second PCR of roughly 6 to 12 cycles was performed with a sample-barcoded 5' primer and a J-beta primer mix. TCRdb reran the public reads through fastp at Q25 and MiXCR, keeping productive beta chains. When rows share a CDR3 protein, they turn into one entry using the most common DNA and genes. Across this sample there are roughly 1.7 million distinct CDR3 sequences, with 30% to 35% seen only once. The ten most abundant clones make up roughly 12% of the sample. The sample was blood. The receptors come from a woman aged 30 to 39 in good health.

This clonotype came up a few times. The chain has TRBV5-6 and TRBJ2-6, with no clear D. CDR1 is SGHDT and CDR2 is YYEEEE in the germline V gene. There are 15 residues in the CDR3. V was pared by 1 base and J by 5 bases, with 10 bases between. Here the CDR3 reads CASSLSSIWANVLTF. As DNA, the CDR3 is TGTGCCAGCAGCTTGTCGAGTATCTGGGCCAACGTCCTGACTTTC.

CDR3 in amino acids: CSARALALYEQYF. The CDR3 bases are TGCAGTGCTAGAGCCCTTGCCCTCTACGAGCAGTACTTC. The chain combines TRBV20-1 with TRBJ2-7; D is ambiguous. The V end was cut by 1 base, the J end by 3 bases, with 10 bases between. The CDR3 totals 13 residues. Germline V gives CDR1 DFQATT, CDR2 SNEGSKA (reference sequence).

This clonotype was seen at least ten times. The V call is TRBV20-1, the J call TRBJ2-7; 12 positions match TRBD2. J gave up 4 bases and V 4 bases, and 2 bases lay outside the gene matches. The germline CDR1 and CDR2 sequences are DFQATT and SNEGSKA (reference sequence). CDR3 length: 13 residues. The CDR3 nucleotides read TGCAGTGCTATACTAGCGGGGGGTTACGAGCAGTACTTC. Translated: CSAILAGGYEQYF.

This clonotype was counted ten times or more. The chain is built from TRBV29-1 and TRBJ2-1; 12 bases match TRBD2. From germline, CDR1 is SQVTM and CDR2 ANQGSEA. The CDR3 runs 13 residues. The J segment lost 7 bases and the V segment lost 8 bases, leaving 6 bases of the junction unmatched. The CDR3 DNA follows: TGCAGCATACTAGCGGGAGGAGGGAATGAGCAGTTCTTC. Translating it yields CSILAGGGNEQFF.

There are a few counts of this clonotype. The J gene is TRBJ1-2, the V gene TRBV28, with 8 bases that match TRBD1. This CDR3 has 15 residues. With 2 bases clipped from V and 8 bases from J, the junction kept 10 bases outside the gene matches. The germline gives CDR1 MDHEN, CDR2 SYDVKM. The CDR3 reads CASSLRSGGARGYTF. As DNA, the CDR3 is TGTGCCAGCAGTTTAAGGTCAGGGGGCGCGAGGGGCTACACCTTC.

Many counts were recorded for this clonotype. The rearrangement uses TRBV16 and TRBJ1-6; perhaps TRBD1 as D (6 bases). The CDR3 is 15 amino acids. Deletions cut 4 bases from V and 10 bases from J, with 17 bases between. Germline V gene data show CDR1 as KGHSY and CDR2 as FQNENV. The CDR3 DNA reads TGTGCCAGCAGCCCTACAGACCCAGGGGTGTCACCCCTCCACTTT. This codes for CASSPTDPGVSPLHF.

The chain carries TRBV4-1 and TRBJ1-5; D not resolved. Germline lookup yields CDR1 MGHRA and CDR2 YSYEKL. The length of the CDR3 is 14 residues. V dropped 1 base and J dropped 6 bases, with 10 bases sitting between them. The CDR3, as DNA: TGCGCCAGCAGCCAAGGGTCTTGGAGTCAGCCCCAGCATTTT. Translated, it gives CASSQGSWSQPQHF.

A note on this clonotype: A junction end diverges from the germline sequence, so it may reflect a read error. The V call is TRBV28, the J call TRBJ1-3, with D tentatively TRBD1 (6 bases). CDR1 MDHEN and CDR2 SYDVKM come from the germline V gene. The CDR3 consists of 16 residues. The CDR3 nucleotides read TGTGCCAGCAGTTCCCGCGGCCGGGGGGCTGGAAACACCCTATATTTT. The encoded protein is CASSSRGRGAGNTLYF.

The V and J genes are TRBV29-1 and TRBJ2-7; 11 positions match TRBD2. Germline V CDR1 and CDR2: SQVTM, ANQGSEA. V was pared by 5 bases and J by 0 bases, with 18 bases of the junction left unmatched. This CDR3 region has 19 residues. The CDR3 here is CSVSGGSGLAGGPSYEQYF. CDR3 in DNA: TGCAGCGTTTCAGGGGGCAGCGGGCTAGCGGGAGGTCCCTCCTACGAGCAGTACTTC.

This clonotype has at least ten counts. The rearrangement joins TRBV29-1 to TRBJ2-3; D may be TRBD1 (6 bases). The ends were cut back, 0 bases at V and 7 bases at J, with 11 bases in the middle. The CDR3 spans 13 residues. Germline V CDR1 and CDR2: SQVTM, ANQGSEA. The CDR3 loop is CSVEEPGENTQYF. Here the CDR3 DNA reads TGCAGCGTTGAAGAGCCAGGGGAAAATACGCAGTATTTT.

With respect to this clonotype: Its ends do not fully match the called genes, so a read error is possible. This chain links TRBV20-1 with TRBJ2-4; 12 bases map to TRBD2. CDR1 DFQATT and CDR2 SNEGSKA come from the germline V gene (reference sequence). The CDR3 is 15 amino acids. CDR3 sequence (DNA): TGCAGTGCTAGAGGACTAGCGGGGGACAAAAACATTCGGTACTTC. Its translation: CSARGLAGDKNIRYF.

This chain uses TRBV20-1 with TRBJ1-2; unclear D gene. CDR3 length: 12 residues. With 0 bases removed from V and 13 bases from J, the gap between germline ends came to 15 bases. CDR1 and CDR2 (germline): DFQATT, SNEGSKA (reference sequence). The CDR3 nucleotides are TGCAGTGCTAGAGAAGGGCGGTTGGGCAGCACCTTC. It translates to CSAREGRLGSTF.

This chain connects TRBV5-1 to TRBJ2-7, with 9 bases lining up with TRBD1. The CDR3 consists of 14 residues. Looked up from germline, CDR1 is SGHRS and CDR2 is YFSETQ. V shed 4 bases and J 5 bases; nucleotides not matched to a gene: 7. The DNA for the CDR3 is TGCGCCAGCAGCCTGGGGGACAGGGAGGACGAGCAGTACTTC. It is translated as CASSLGDREDEQYF. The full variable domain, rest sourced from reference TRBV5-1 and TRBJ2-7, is KAGVTQTPRYLIKTRGQQVTLSCSPISGHRSVSWYQQTPGQGLQFLFEYFSETQRNKGNFPGRFSGRQFSNSRSEMNVSTLELGDSALYLCASSLGDREDEQYFGPGTRLTVT.

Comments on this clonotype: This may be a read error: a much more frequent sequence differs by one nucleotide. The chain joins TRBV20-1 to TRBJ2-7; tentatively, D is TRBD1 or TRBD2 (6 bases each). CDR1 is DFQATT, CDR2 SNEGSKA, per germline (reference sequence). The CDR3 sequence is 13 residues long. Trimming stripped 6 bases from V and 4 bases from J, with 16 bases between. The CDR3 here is CSAIAGQSYEQYF. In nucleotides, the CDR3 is TGCAGTGCCATCGCGGGACAATCGTACGAGCAGTACTTC.

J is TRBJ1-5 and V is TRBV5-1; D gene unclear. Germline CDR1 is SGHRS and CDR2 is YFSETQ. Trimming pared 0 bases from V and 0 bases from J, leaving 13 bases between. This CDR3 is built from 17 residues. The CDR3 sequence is CASSLGAAKLSNQPQHF. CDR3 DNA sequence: TGCGCCAGCAGCTTGGGGGCCGCGAAACTTAGCAATCAGCCCCAGCATTTT.

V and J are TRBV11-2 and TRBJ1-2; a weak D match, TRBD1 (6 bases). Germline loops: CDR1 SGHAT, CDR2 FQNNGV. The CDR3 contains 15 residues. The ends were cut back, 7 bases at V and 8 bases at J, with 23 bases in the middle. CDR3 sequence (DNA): TGTGCCAGCACCTCCTCCTGGGGGGGCCCCAGGGGCTACACCTTC. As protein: CASTSSWGGPRGYTF. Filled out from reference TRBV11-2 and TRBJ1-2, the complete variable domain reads EAGVAQSPRYKIIEKRQSVAFWCNPISGHATLYWYQQILGQGPKLLIQFQNNGVVDDSQLPKDRFSAERLKGVDSTLKIQPAKLEDSAVYLCASTSSWGGPRGYTFGSGTRLTVV.

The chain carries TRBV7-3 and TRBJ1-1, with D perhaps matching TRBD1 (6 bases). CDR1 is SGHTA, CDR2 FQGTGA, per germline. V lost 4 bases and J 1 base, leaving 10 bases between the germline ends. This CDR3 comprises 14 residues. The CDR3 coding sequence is TGTGCCAGCAGCTCGGGACATTCGAACACTGAAGCTTTCTTT. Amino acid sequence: CASSSGHSNTEAFF.

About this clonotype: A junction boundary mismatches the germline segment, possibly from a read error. CDR3 in DNA: TGTACCAGCAGTTCCTCAGTAGGGGTCTTCTACAATGAGCAGTTCTTC. It yields the protein CTSSSSVGVFYNEQFF. The rearrangement joins TRBV27 to TRBJ2-1, with a tentative D call TRBD1 (5 bases). Germline loops: CDR1 MNHEY, CDR2 SMNVEV (reference sequence). The CDR3 sequence is 16 residues long.

The CDR3 is CASSRSGGPAYEQYF. The CDR3 DNA reads as TGTGCCAGCAGTAGAAGCGGGGGACCCGCCTACGAGCAGTACTTC. This rearrangement joins TRBV6-1 to TRBJ2-7; 8 bases are shared with TRBD2. This CDR3 has 15 residues. Germline assignment: CDR1 MNHNS and CDR2 SASEGT. The V and J ends lost 5 bases and 2 bases, in that order; junction bases with no gene match: 8.

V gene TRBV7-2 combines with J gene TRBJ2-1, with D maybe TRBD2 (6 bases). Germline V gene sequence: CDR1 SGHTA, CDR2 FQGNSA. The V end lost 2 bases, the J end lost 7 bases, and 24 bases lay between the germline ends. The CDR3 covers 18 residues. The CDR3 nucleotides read TGTGCCAGCAGCTTAAATATCGCGGGGCCCCTTCGGGGGAATGAGCAGTTCTTC. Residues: CASSLNIAGPLRGNEQFF.